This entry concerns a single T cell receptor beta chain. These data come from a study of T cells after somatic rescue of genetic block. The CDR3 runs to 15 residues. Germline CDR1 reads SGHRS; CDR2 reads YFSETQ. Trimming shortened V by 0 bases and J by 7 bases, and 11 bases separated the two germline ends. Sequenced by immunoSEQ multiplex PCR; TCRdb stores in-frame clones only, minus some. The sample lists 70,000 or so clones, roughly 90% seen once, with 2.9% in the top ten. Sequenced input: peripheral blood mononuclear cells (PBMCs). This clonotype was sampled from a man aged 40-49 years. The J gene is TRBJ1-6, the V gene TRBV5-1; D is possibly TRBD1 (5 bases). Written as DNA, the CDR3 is TGCGCCAGCAGCTTGGGACAGTACGACAATTCACCCCTCCACTTT. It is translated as CASSLGQYDNSPLHF.